The sequence of this T cell receptor (beta chain) was determined in a study of blood T cell repertoires in COVID-19. Only in-frame clones appear in the TCRdb table, and some are missing; sequencing was by immunoSEQ multiplex PCR. The sample lists about 250,000 clones, roughly four fifths occurring once. CDR1 and CDR2 (germline): SNHLY, FYNNEI. The CDR3 loop spans 14 amino acids. The ends lost 6 bases at V and 5 bases at J; junction bases unmatched: 4. The chain recombines TRBV2 with TRBJ1-6; 7 bases are a match to TRBD1. What was sequenced was peripheral blood. The receptor's source is a man older than 75 with acute or convalescent COVID-19. The CDR3 nucleotides read TGTGCCAGCAGCGCGACAGGGAATAATTCACCCCTCCACTTT. Translated: CASSATGNNSPLHF.